Presented here are 7 T cell receptor beta chains from one specimen sequenced in a study of cytomegalovirus exposure and HLA in healthy donors. TCRdb's copy holds only in-frame clones and misses some; the assay was immunoSEQ multiplex PCR. The table lists roughly 150,000 clones, 70% to 90% of them singletons. The material sequenced was PBMCs. Receptors originate from a man younger than 35 in good health and CMV-seronegative.

The chain combines TRBV30 with TRBJ2-1; 11 nucleotides line up with TRBD2. CDR1 GTSNPN and CDR2 SVGIG come from the germline V gene (reference sequence). The CDR3 totals 16 residues. CDR3 coding DNA: TGTTCATACTTAGGGGCACTAGCGGGGGCGTACAATGAGCAGTTCTTC. This translates into CSYLGALAGAYNEQFF.

V and J are TRBV6-5 and TRBJ1-5; the D gene is possibly TRBD1 (5 bases). Germline CDR1 reads MNHEY; CDR2 reads SVGAGI. The CDR3 is 15 amino acids. V dropped 3 bases and J dropped 1 base, with 10 bases sitting between them. CDR3 DNA sequence: TGTGCCAGCAGTTATCTTGGGGCGAGCAATCAGCCCCAGCATTTT. This codes for CASSYLGASNQPQHF.

This chain connects TRBV18 to TRBJ2-7; 9 bases map to TRBD1. Per germline, CDR1 KGHSH and CDR2 LQKENI. The CDR3 is 14 residues long. J was trimmed by 6 bases and V by 3 bases; bases with no gene match: 6. The CDR3 DNA reads as TGTGCCAGCTCACCGGGACAGGGCCGGTTCGAGCAGTACTTC. Residues: CASSPGQGRFEQYF.

V and J are TRBV29-1 and TRBJ1-4; D is ambiguous. The CDR3 totals 12 residues. In germline, CDR1 is SQVTM, CDR2 ANQGSEA. V lost 4 bases, J lost 6 bases, and 9 bases lay in between. As DNA, the CDR3 is TGCAGCGTTGGGGGAGGAGATGAAAAACTGTTTTTT. Protein: CSVGGGDEKLFF.

V usage is TRBV4-2 and J usage is TRBJ1-5; D is possibly TRBD1 (6 bases). Trimming took off 6 bases at V and 6 bases at J, with 18 bases between the two ends. CDR1 LGHNA and CDR2 YNFKEQ come from the germline V gene. This CDR3 region has 15 residues. The CDR3 reads CASRMRGGPGQPQHF. In DNA form, the CDR3 reads TGTGCCAGCAGAATGAGGGGGGGGCCGGGTCAGCCCCAGCATTTT.

The V call is TRBV2, the J call TRBJ2-7, with D possibly matching TRBD1 (6 bases). V was pared by 7 bases and J by 6 bases, with 16 bases between. CDR1 SNHLY and CDR2 FYNNEI come from the germline V gene. CDR3 length equals 13 residues. The CDR3 DNA follows: TGTGCCAGCAAGGAAACAGGGCTAGCCGAGCAGTACTTC. Translating gives CASKETGLAEQYF.

This sequence joins TRBV4-2 and TRBJ2-7; D is unresolved. The length of the CDR3 is 16 residues. Germline CDR1 LGHNA, CDR2 YNFKEQ. V lost 0 bases, J lost 2 bases, and 14 bases lay in between. DNA of the CDR3: TGTGCCAGCAGCCAAGAAGGCCAGCGTGGAGCCTACGAGCAGTACTTC. This gives the protein CASSQEGQRGAYEQYF.